The 12 T cell receptor beta chains presented below share a single source sample, sequenced in a study of CXCR3-negative and CXCR3-positive naive CD8 T cells. Libraries of TRB cDNA were made by 5' RACE and carried UMIs. Reanalyzing the 5' RACE reads, TCRdb keeps one entry per CDR3 protein, without DNA. The sample table sets out about 92,000 distinct CDR3 sequences. The specimen was naive CXCR3- CD8+ T cells from blood. The subset was: CD45RO-CCR7+CD27+CD95- naive CD8+ T cells lacking CXCR3 (TNR3-). The receptors derive from a human donor in good health. Some clones in this sample may be carry-over from other donors' samples.

The V gene is TRBV7-9, the J gene TRBJ2-1; as DNA is missing, the TRBD2 call by TCRdb cannot be tested. The CDR3 has 17 residues. Germline CDR1 SEHNR, CDR2 FQNEAQ (reference sequence). Here the CDR3 reads CASSLLSGASSYNEQFF. Drawing the rest from reference TRBV7-9 and TRBJ2-1, the complete variable domain is DTGVSQNPRHKITKRGQNVTFRCDPISEHNRLYWYRQTLGQGPEFLTYFQNEAQLEKSRLLSDRFSAERPKGSFSTLEIQRTEQGDSAMYLCASSLLSGASSYNEQFFGPGTRLTVL.

This chain connects TRBV11-2 to TRBJ2-7. The CDR3 has 16 residues. Looked up from germline, CDR1 is SGHAT and CDR2 is FQNNGV. The CDR3 region is CASSQDIGSPSYEQYF.

This chain joins TRBV12-3 or TRBV12-4 and TRBJ2-5; as DNA is missing, the TRBD1 call by TCRdb cannot be tested. The CDR3 covers 15 residues. The CDR3 region is CASSSRDRGDETQYF.

CDR3 amino acids: CASSFGHGGNEQFF. The chain combines TRBV7-3 with TRBJ2-1. The CDR3 loop spans 14 amino acids. Germline V gene sequence: CDR1 SGHTA, CDR2 FQGTGA.

The CDR3 loop reads CASSDPWEETQYF. V is TRBV11-2 and J is TRBJ2-5; checking the TCRdb D call of TRBD2 is not possible without DNA. There are 13 residues in the CDR3. Germline CDR1 reads SGHAT; CDR2 reads FQNNGV.

J is TRBJ2-1 and V is TRBV7-6; TCRdb indicates TRBD2, and absent DNA this call remains unverified. CDR3 size: 15 residues. Germline V lookup: CDR1 SGHVS, CDR2 FNYEAQ. CDR3 in amino acids: CASSPGLAGHNEQFF.

The chain uses TRBV15 and TRBJ2-7; lacking DNA, the TRBD2 call made by TCRdb goes unchecked. CDR1 and CDR2 from the germline V gene are LNHNV and YYDKDF (reference sequence). The CDR3 runs 14 residues. The CDR3 loop reads CATSVRTNSYEQYF.

The genes are TRBV4-1 and TRBJ2-2; TCRdb picks TRBD2, but there is no DNA to check that call. Germline V gene sequence: CDR1 MGHRA, CDR2 YSYEKL. The CDR3 has 18 residues. CDR3 sequence reads: CASSQMDTGTSGGGELFF.

V usage is TRBV29-1 and J usage is TRBJ2-7. The CDR3 runs to 15 residues. CDR1 and CDR2 (germline): SQVTM, ANQGSEA. CDR3: CSVEVGDLASYEQYF.

This rearrangement joins TRBV13 to TRBJ1-2; the D gene TCRdb calls, TRBD1, cannot be checked with no DNA. The CDR3 covers 13 residues. Germline V gene data show CDR1 as PRHDT and CDR2 as FYEKMQ (reference sequence). Here the CDR3 reads CASSFDRNYGYTF. The variable domain in full, completed from reference TRBV13 and TRBJ1-2, reads AAGVIQSPRHLIKEKRETATLKCYPIPRHDTVYWYQQGPGQDPQFLISFYEKMQSDKGSIPDRFSAQQFSDYHSELNMSSLELGDSALYFCASSFDRNYGYTFGSGTRLTVV.

J is TRBJ2-5 and V is TRBV7-6; with no DNA, the TCRdb D assignment of TRBD1 cannot be verified. Germline CDR1 and CDR2: SGHVS and FNYEAQ. The CDR3 contains 13 residues. CDR3 sequence reads: CASTQGTEETQYF.

V gene TRBV6-6 combines with J gene TRBJ2-3; TCRdb returns TRBD2, unconfirmable since there is no DNA. Germline V CDR1 and CDR2: MNHNY, SVGAGI (reference sequence). The CDR3 has 14 residues. The CDR3 sequence: CASARLAVTDTQYF.